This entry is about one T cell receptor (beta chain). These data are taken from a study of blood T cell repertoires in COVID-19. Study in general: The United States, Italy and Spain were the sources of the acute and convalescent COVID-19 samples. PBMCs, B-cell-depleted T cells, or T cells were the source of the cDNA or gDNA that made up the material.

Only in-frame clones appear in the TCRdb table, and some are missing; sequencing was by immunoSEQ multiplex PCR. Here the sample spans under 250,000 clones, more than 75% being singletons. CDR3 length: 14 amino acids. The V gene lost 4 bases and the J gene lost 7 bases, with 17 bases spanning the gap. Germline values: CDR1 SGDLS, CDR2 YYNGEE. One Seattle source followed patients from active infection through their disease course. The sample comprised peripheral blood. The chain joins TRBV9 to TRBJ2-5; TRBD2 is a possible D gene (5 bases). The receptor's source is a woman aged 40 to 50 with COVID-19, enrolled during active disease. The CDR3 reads CASSPQEALGTQYF. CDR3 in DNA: TGTGCCAGCAGCCCCCAGGAGGCTCTAGGGACCCAGTACTTC.